A selection of T cell receptor beta chains follows, all from one sample in a study of blood T cell repertoires in COVID-19. Data came from immunoSEQ multiplex PCR; TCRdb stores just in-frame clones and leaves some out. Of 310,000 or so clones listed, around 86% are singletons. Sequenced sample: peripheral blood. These receptors were obtained from a man in his fifties with active or convalescent COVID-19. The CDR3 runs from the conserved cysteine through the conserved F or W. A D gene is named only where the DNA matches it firmly. Clone sizes are given selectively: once, few, many, or a class where the clone is expanded.

D gene	V gene	J gene	clone size	CDR3 DNA	CDR3 protein
TRBD2	TRBV7-3	TRBJ2-1	.	TGTGCCAGCAGCCCGTTAGCGGGAGAATCCTACAATGAGCAGTTCTTC	CASSPLAGESYNEQFF
.	TRBV5-6	TRBJ1-1	.	TGTGCCAGCAGCTTGGGGGGAGGGACGAGGGTTGAAGCTTTCTTT	CASSLGGGTRVEAFF
.	TRBV28	TRBJ1-5	.	TGTGCCAGCAGTCCCGCGGGGCGAGATAGCAATCAGCCCCAGCATTTT	CASSPAGRDSNQPQHF
.	TRBV7-2	TRBJ1-1	few	TGTGCCAGCAGCCCCGAGGCAGCTAACACTGAAGCTTTCTTT	CASSPEAANTEAFF
.	TRBV18	TRBJ1-3	.	TGTGCCAGCTCACGGGGCAACAGGGATTCTGGAAACACCATATATTTT	CASSRGNRDSGNTIYF
.	TRBV25-1	TRBJ1-6	.	TGTGCCAGCAGTGGGGGGTTGGCGGGACGCAACTTTTCACCCCTCCACTTT	CASSGGLAGRNFSPLHF
.	TRBV10-3	TRBJ1-4	.	TGTGCCACCGGACGGGGGGACGGGGCAACTAATGAAAAACTGTTTTTT	CATGRGDGATNEKLFF
.	TRBV6-5	TRBJ1-1	once	TGTGCCAGCAGCCGACTAAGGAACACTGAAGCTTTCTTT	CASSRLRNTEAFF
TRBD2	TRBV5-1	TRBJ2-3	once	TGCGCCAGCAGCCTAGGACTAGCGGGCACAGATACGCAGTATTTT	CASSLGLAGTDTQYF
TRBD1	TRBV6-1	TRBJ1-1	few	TGTGCCAGCAGTGCCAGACAGGGGGCGAGGGACACTGAAGCTTTCTTT	CASSARQGARDTEAFF
.	TRBV4-1	TRBJ1-4	.	TGCGCCAGCAGCCGTGCATACGGGGGAACTAATGAAAAACTGTTTTTT	CASSRAYGGTNEKLFF
TRBD1	TRBV28	TRBJ1-6	.	TGTGCCAGCAGTACGGGACAGTTTAATTCACCCCTCCACTTT	CASSTGQFNSPLHF
TRBD1	TRBV2	TRBJ1-4	.	TGTGCCAGCACCCCAGGGGGGAGTAATGAAAAACTGTTTTTT	CASTPGGSNEKLFF
.	TRBV5-1	TRBJ1-3	.	TGCGCCAGCAGCTTGGGACTGATTACTGGAAACACCATATATTTT	CASSLGLITGNTIYF
.	TRBV7-8	TRBJ1-2	.	TGTGCCAGCAGCTTACGGGGGAACTATGGCTACACCTTC	CASSLRGNYGYTF
TRBD1	TRBV18	TRBJ1-1	.	TGTGCCAGCTCATCTTATGGAACAGGGGGCGCGACGAACACTGAAGCTTTCTTT	CASSSYGTGGATNTEAFF
TRBD1	TRBV7-3	TRBJ1-1	.	TGTGCCAGCAGCGCCGGGACAGAGAGTGAAGCTTTCTTT	CASSAGTESEAFF